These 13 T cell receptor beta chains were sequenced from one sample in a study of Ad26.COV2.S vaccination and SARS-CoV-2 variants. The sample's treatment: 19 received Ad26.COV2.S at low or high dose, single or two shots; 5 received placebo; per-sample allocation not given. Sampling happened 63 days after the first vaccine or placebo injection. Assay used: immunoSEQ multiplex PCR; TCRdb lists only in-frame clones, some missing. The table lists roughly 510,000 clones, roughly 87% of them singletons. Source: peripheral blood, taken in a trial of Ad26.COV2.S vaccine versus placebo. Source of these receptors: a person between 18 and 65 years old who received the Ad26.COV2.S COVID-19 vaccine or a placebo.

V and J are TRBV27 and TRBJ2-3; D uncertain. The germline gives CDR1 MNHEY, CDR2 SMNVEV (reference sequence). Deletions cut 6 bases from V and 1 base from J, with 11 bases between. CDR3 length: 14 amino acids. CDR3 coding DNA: TGTGCCAGCAGGAAGGGCCGGGGCACAGATACGCAGTATTTT. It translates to CASRKGRGTDTQYF.

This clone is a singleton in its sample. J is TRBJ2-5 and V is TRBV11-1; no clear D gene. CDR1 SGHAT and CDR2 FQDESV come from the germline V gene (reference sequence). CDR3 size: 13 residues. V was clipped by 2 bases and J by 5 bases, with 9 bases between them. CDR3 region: CASSLSHRETQYF. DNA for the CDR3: TGTGCCAGCAGCTTAAGTCATAGGGAGACCCAGTACTTC.

The CDR3 spells CASSLGNSGNTIYF. CDR3 sequence (DNA): TGTGCCAGCAGCCTAGGGAACTCTGGAAACACCATATATTTT. This rearrangement joins TRBV7-9 to TRBJ1-3; D is undetermined. The CDR3 length is 14 residues. Trimming shortened V by 5 bases and J by 0 bases, and 8 bases separated the two germline ends. From germline, CDR1 is SEHNR and CDR2 FQNEAQ (reference sequence).

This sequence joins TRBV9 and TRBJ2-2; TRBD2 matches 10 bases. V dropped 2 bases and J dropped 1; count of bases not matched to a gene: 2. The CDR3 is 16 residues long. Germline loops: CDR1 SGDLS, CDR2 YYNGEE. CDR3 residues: CASSVRLAGNTGELFF. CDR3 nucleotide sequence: TGTGCCAGCAGCGTTCGACTAGCGGGGAACACCGGGGAGCTGTTTTTT.

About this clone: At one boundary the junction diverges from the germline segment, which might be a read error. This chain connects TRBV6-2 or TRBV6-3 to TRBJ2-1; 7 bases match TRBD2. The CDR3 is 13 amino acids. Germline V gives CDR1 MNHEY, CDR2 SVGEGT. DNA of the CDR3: TGTGCCAGCAGTAACTCCGCCGGACTAGGGCAGTTCTTC. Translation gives CASSNSAGLGQFF.

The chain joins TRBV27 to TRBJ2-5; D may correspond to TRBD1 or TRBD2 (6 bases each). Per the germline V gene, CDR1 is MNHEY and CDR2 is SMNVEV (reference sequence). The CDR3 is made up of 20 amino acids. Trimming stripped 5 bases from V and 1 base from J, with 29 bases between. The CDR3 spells CASSGVATQGGGIFQETQYF. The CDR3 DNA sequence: TGTGCCAGCAGTGGTGTAGCGACACAGGGAGGCGGGATATTCCAAGAGACCCAGTACTTC.

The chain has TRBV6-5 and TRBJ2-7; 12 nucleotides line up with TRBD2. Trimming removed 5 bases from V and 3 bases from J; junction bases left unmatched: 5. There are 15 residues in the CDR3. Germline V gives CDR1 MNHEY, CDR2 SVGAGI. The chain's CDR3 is CASSPQLAGGYEQYF. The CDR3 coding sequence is TGTGCCAGCAGTCCCCAACTAGCGGGAGGCTACGAGCAGTACTTC.

The CDR3 DNA reads TGTGCCAGCCGTAGCGGGTGGGGGGGCAATGAGCAGTTCTTC. Translating it yields CASRSGWGGNEQFF. The chain is built from TRBV27 and TRBJ2-1; TRBD2 matches 7 bases. The V gene end was trimmed by 8 bases and the J gene end by 6 bases; junction bases not matched to a gene: 10. Germline CDR1 is MNHEY and CDR2 is SMNVEV (reference sequence). The CDR3 contains 14 residues.

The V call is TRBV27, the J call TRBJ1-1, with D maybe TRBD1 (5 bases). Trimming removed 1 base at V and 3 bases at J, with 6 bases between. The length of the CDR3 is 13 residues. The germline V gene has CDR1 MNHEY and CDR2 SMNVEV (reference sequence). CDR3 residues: CASSLWGDTEAFF. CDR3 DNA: TGTGCCAGCAGTTTATGGGGCGACACTGAAGCTTTCTTT.

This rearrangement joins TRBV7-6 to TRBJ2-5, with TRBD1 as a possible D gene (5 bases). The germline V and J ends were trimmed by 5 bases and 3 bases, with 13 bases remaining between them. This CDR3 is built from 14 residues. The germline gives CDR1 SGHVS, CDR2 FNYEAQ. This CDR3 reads CASSQRVGEETQYF. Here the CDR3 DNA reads TGTGCCAGCAGCCAACGCGTAGGGGAAGAGACCCAGTACTTC.

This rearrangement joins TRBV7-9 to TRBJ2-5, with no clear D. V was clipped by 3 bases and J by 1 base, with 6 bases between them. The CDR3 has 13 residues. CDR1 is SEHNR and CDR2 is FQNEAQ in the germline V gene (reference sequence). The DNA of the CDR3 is TGTGCCAGCAGCTTCCTGCTCCAAGAGACCCAGTACTTC. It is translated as CASSFLLQETQYF.

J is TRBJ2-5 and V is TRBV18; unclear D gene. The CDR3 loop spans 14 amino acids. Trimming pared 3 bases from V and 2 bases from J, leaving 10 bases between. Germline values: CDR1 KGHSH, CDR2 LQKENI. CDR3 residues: CASSPQLPQETQYF. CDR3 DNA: TGTGCCAGCTCACCGCAACTACCGCAAGAGACCCAGTACTTC.

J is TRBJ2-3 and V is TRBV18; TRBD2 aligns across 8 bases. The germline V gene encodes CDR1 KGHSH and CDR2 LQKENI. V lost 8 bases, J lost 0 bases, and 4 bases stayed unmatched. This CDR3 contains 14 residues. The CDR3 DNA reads TGTGCCAGCCCACTAGCGGCAAGCACAGATACGCAGTATTTT. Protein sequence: CASPLAASTDTQYF. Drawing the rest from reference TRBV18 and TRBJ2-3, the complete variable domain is NAGVMQNPRHLVRRRGQEARLRCSPMKGHSHVYWYRQLPEEGLKFMVYLQKENIIDESGMPKERFSAEFPKEGPSILRIQQVVRGDSAAYFCASPLAASTDTQYFGPGTRLTVL.